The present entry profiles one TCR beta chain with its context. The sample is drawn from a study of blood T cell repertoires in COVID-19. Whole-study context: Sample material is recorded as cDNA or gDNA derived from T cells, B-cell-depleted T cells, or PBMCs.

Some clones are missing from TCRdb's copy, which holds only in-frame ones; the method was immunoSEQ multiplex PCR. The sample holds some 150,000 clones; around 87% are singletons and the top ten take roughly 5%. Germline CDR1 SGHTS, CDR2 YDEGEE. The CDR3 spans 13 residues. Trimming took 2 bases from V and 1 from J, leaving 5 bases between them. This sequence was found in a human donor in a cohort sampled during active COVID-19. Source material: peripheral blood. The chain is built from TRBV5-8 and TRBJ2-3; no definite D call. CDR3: CASSFQGTDTQYF. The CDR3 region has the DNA TGTGCCAGCAGCTTCCAGGGCACAGATACGCAGTATTTT.